The clone carrying this T cell receptor (beta chain) has just a few counts. Extraction of total RNA produced a minimum of 5.5 micrograms from each sample. This sample is part of a study of blood T cells in healthy people across ages. The V gene lost 4 bases and the J gene lost 8 bases, with 17 bases spanning the gap. The germline V gene has CDR1 KGHSY and CDR2 FQNENV. CDR3 length: 15 amino acids. PCR was performed a second time for roughly 6 to 12 cycles using a sample-barcoded 5' primer and a J-beta primer mix. TCRdb recomputed calls from the 5' RACE reads with MiXCR, one row per CDR3 protein. The table includes approximately 1,000,000 distinct CDR3 sequences, approximately 38% detected once.

The receptor comes from a young man in good health. Sequenced sample: blood. V gene TRBV16 combines with J gene TRBJ1-4; maybe TRBD1 (5 bases). The CDR3 spells CASSPAAGTAEKLFF. The CDR3, as DNA: TGTGCCAGCAGCCCAGCTGCTGGGACCGCAGAAAAACTGTTTTTT.